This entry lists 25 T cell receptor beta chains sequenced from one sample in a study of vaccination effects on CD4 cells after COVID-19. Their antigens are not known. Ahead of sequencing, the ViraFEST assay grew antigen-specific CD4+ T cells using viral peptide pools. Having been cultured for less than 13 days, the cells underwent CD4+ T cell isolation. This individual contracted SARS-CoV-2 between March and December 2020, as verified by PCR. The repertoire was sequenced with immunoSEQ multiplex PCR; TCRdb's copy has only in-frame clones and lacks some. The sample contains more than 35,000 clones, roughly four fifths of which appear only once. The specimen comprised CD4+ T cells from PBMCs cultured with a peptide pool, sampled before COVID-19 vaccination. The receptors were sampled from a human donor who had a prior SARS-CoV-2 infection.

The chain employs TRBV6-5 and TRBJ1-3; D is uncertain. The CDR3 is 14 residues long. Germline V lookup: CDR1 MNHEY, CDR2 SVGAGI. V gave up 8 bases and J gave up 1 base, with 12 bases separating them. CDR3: CASVARSSGNTIYF. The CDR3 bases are TGTGCCAGCGTAGCCAGATCATCTGGAAACACCATATATTTT.

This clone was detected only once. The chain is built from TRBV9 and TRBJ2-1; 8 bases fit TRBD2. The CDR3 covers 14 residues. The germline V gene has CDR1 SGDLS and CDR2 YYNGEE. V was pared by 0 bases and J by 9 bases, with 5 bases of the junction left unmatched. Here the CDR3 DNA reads TGTGCCAGCAGCGTAGTAGGGAGCGGGGGTGAGCAGTTCTTC. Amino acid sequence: CASSVVGSGGEQFF.

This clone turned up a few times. CDR3 nucleotides: TGTGCCAGCAGCTCTGGCGGTAATGGCTACACCTTC. Its protein is CASSSGGNGYTF. The chain carries TRBV7-9 and TRBJ1-2, with D hard to call. CDR1 is SEHNR and CDR2 is FQNEAQ in the germline V gene (reference sequence). The V end was cut by 4 bases, the J end by 6 bases, with 9 bases between. The CDR3 is made up of 12 amino acids.

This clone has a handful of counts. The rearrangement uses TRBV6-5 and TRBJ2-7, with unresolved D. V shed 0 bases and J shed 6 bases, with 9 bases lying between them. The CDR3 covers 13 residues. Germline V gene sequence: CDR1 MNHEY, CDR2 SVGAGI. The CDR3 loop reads CASSYSALVEQYF. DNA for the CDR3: TGTGCCAGCAGTTACTCGGCGCTCGTCGAGCAGTACTTC.

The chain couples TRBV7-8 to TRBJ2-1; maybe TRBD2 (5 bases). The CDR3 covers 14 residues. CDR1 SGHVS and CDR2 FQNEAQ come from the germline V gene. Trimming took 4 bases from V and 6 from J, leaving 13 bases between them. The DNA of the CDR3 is TGTGCCAGCAGCTCATGGACTGGCTCCAATGAGCAGTTCTTC. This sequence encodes CASSSWTGSNEQFF.

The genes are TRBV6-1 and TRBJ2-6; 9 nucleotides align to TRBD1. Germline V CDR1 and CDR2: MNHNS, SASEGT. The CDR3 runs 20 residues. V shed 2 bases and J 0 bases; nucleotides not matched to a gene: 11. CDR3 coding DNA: TGTGCCAGCAGTGAATTCGGGACAGGGAATTATTACTCTGGGGCCAACGTCCTGACTTTC. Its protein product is CASSEFGTGNYYSGANVLTF.

The CDR3 coding sequence is TGCGCCAGCAGCTTGACACTGACTAGCGGGGCTTACACCGGGGAGCTGTTTTTT. Residues: CASSLTLTSGAYTGELFF. The V call is TRBV5-1, the J call TRBJ2-2, with 11 positions matching TRBD2. Germline-derived CDR1 and CDR2 are SGHRS and YFSETQ. The J segment lost 3 bases and the V segment lost 1 base, leaving 8 bases of the junction unmatched. The length of the CDR3 is 18 residues.

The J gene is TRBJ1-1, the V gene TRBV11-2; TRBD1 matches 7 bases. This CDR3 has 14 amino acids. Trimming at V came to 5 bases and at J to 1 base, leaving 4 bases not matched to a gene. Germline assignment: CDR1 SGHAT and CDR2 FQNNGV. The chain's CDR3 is CASSTYRGNTEAFF. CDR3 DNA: TGTGCCAGCAGCACGTACAGGGGGAACACTGAAGCTTTCTTT.

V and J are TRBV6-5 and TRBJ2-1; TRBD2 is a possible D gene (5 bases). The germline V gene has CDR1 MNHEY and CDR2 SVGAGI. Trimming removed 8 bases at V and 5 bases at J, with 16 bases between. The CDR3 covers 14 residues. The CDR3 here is CASLPTTTHNEQFF. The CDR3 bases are TGTGCCAGCCTCCCAACGACTACCCACAATGAGCAGTTCTTC.

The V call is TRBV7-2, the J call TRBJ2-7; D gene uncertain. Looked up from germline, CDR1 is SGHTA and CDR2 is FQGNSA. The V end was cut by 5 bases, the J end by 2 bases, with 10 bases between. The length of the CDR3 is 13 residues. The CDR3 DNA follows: TGTGCCAGCAGCCTCCCCGGGCCCTACGAGCAGTACTTC. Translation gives CASSLPGPYEQYF.

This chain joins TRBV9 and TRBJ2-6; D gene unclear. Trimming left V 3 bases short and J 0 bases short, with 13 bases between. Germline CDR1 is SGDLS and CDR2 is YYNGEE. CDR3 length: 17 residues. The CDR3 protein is CASSATVYGSGANVLTF. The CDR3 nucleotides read TGTGCCAGCAGCGCCACAGTTTACGGCTCTGGGGCCAACGTCCTGACTTTC.

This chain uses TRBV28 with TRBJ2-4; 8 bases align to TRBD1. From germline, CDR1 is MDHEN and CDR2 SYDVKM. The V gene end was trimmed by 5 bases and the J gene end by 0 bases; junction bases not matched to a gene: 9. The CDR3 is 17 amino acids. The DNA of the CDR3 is TGTGCCAGCAGTCCACCCATGACAGGGGTAGCCAAAAACATTCAGTACTTC. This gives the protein CASSPPMTGVAKNIQYF. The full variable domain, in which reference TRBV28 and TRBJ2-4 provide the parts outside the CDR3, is DVKVTQSSRYLVKRTGEKVFLECVQDMDHENMFWYRQDPGLGLRLIYFSYDVKMKEKGDIPEGYSVSREKKERFSLILESASTNQTSMYLCASSPPMTGVAKNIQYFGAGTRLSVL.

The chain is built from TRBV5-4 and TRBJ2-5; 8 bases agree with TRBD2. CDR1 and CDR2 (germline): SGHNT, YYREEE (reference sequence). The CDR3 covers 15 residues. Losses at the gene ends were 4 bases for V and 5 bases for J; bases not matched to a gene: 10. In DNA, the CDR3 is TGTGCCAGCAGCCCGCGTACGGGAGGGGGGGAGACCCAGTACTTC. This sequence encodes CASSPRTGGGETQYF.

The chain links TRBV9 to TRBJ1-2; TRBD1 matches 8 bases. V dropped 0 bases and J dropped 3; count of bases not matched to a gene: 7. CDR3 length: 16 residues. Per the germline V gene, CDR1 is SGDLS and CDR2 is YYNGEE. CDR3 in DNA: TGTGCCAGCAGCGTAGTCCCGACAGGGGACCACTATGGCTACACCTTC. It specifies CASSVVPTGDHYGYTF.

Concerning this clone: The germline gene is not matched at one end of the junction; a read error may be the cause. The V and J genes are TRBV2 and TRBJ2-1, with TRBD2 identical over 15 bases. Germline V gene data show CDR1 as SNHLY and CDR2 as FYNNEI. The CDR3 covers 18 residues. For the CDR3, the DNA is TGTGCCAGCAGGGAAGGACTAGCGGGGGGGCCTTCCTACAATGAGCAGTTCTTC. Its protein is CASREGLAGGPSYNEQFF.

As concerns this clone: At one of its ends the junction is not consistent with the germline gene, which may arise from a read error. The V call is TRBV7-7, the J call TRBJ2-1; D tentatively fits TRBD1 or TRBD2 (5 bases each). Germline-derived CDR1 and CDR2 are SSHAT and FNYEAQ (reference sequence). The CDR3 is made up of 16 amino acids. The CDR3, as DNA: TGTGCTAGCAGCAGATCGGGACCGAGCTCCTACAATGAGCAGTTCTTC. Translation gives CASSRSGPSSYNEQFF.

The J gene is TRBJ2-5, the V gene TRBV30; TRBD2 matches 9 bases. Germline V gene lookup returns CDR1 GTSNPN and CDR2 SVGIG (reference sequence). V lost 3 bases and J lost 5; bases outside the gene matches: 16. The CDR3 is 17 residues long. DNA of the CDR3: TGTGCCTGGAGCCCGGCGGGCGGGAGGGCACTGGGGGAGACCCAGTACTTC. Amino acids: CAWSPAGGRALGETQYF. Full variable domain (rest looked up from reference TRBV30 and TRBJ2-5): SQTIHQWPATLVQPVGSPLSLECTVEGTSNPNLYWYRQAAGRGLQLLFYSVGIGQISSEVPQNLSASRPQDRQFILSSKKLLLSDSGFYLCAWSPAGGRALGETQYFGPGTRLLVL.

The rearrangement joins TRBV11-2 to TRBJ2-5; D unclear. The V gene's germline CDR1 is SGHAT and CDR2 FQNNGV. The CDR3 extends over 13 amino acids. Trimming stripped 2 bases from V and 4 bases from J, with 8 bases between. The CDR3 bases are TGTGCCAGCAGCTTATCTCTGGGAGAGACCCAGTACTTC. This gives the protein CASSLSLGETQYF.

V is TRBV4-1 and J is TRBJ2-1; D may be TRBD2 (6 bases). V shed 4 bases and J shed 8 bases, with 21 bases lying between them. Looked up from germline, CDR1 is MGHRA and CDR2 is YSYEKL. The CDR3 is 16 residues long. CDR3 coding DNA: TGCGCCAGCAGCCGCACACCGGGACTCCCGGGGGATGAGCAGTTCTTC. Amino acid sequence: CASSRTPGLPGDEQFF.

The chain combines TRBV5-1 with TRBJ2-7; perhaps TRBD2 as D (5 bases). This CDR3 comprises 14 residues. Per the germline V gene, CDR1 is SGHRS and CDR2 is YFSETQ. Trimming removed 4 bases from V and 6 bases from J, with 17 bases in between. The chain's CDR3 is CASSPEDAWSEQYF. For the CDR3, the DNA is TGCGCCAGCAGCCCGGAGGACGCCTGGAGCGAGCAGTACTTC.

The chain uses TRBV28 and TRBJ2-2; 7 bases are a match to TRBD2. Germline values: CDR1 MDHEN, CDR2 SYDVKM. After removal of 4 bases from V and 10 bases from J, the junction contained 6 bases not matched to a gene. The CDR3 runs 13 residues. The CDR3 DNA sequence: TGTGCCAGCAGTTCGGGACTAAGTGAGGAGCTGTTTTTT. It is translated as CASSSGLSEELFF.

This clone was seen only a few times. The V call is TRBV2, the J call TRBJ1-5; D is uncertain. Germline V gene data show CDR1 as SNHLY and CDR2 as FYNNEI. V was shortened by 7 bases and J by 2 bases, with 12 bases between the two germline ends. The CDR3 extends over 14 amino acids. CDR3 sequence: CASTPGRGNQPQHF. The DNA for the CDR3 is TGTGCCAGCACTCCCGGACGAGGCAATCAGCCCCAGCATTTT.

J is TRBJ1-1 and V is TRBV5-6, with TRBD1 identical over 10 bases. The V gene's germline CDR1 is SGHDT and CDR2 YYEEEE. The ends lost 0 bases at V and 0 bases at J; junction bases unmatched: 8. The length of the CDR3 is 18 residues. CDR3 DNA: TGTGCCAGCAGCTTGGCCGGGGACAGGGGACTCCTGAACACTGAAGCTTTCTTT. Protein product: CASSLAGDRGLLNTEAFF. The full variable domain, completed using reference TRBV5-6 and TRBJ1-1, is DAGVTQSPTHLIKTRGQQVTLRCSPKSGHDTVSWYQQALGQGPQFIFQYYEEEERQRGNFPDRFSGHQFPNYSSELNVNALLLGDSALYLCASSLAGDRGLLNTEAFFGQGTRLTVV.

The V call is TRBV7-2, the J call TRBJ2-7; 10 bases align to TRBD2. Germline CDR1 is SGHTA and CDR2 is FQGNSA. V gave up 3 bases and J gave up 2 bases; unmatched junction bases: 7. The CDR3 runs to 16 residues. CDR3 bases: TGTGCCAGCAGCTTGGTTAGCGGGGGGTCCCCCTACGAGCAGTACTTC. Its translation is CASSLVSGGSPYEQYF.

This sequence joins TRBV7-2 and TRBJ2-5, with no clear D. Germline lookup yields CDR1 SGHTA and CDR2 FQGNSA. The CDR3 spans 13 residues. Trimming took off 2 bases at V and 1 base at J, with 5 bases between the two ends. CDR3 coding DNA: TGTGCCAGCAGCTTATTCCGCCAAGAGACCCAGTACTTC. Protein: CASSLFRQETQYF.